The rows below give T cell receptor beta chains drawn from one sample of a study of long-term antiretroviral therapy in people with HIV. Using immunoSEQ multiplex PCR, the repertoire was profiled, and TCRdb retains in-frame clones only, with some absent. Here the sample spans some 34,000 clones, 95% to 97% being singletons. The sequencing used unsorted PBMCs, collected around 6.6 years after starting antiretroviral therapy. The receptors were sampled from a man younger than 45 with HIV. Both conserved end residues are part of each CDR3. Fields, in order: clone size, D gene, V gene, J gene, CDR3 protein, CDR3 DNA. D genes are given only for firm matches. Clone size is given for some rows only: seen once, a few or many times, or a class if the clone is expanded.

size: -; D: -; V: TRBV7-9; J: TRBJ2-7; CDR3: CASSQNTNSYEQYF; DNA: TGTGCCAGCAGCCAAAACACCAACTCCTACGAGCAGTACTTC
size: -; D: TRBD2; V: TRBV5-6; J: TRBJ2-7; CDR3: CASSLELAGTYEQYF; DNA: TGTGCCAGCAGCTTGGAACTAGCGGGGACCTACGAGCAGTACTTC
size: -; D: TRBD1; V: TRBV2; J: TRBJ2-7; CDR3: CASTSGQGYEQYF; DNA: TGTGCCAGCACCTCGGGACAGGGTTACGAGCAGTACTTC
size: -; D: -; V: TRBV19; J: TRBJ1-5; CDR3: CASRPRGPFNQPQHF; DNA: TGTGCCAGCCGACCTCGGGGGCCCTTCAATCAGCCCCAGCATTTT
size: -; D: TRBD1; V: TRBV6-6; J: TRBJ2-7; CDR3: CASSRDRDYEQYF; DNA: TGTGCCAGCAGTAGAGACAGGGACTACGAGCAGTACTTC
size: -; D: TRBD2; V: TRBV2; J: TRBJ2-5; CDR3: CASSTSSTGGPETQYF; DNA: TGTGCCAGCTCTACTTCCAGTACGGGGGGGCCTGAGACCCAGTACTTC
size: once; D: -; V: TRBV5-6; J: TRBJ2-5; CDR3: CASSLARLETQYF; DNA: TGTGCCAGCAGCTTGGCGAGACTAGAGACCCAGTACTTC
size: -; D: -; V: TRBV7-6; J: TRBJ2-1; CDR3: CASSLPLALYNEQFF; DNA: TGTGCCAGCAGCTTACCGCTAGCGCTCTACAATGAGCAGTTCTTC
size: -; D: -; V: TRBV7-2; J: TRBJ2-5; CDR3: CASSFSGQETQYF; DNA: TGTGCCAGCAGCTTTTCAGGACAAGAGACCCAGTACTTC
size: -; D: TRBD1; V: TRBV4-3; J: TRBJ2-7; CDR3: CASSHGTDAYEQYF; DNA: TGCGCCAGCAGCCATGGGACAGACGCCTACGAGCAGTACTTC
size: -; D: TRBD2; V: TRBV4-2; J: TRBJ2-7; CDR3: CASSQGRGGGLGEQYF; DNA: TGTGCCAGCAGCCAAGGTCGAGGCGGGGGGCTGGGCGAGCAGTACTTC
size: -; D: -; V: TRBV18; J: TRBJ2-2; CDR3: CASSRGENTGELFF; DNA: TGTGCCAGCTCACGGGGGGAGAACACCGGGGAGCTGTTTTTT
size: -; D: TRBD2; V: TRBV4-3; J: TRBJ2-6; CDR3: CASSQEGRVRANVLTF; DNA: TGCGCCAGCAGCCAAGAGGGGAGGGTAAGGGCCAACGTCCTGACTTTC
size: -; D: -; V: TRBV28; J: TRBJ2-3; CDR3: CASSLATDTQYF; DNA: TGTGCCAGCAGCCTTGCCACAGATACGCAGTATTTT
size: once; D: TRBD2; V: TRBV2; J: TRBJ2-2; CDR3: CARRGLAGTAGELFF; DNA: TGTGCCAGGAGGGGACTAGCGGGGACAGCCGGGGAGCTGTTTTTT
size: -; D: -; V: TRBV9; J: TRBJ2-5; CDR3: CASSVSSSLPSRAETQYF; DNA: TGTGCCAGCAGCGTATCCTCAAGCCTCCCCAGCCGGGCAGAGACCCAGTACTTC
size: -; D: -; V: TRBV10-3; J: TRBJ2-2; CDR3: CAISGQPINTGELFF; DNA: TGTGCCATCTCAGGTCAGCCGATTAACACCGGGGAGCTGTTTTTT
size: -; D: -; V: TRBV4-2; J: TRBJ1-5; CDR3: CASSQDVWGTRNQPQHF; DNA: TGTGCCAGCAGCCAAGATGTGTGGGGTACTAGGAATCAGCCCCAGCATTTT
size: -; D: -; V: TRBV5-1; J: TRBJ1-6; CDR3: CASSFGGATNSPLHF; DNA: TGCGCCAGCAGCTTTGGGGGAGCAACTAATTCACCCCTCCACTTT
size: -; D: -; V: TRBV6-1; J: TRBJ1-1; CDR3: CASSYDRMSTEAFF; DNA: TGTGCCAGCAGCTACGACAGGATGAGTACTGAAGCTTTCTTT
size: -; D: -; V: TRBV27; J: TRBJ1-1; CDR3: CASHRKASTEAFF; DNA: TGTGCCAGTCACCGTAAGGCGAGCACTGAAGCTTTCTTT
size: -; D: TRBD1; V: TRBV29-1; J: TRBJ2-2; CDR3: CSVANRGRPTGELFF; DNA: TGCAGCGTTGCAAACAGGGGGCGCCCCACCGGGGAGCTGTTTTTT
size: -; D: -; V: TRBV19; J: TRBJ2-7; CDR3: CASSIRVLDEQYF; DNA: TGTGCCAGTAGTATCAGGGTATTGGACGAGCAGTACTTC
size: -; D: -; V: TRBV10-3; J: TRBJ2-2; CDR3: CAIRRDSLGGELFF; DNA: TGTGCCATCAGAAGGGACTCCTTGGGCGGGGAGCTGTTTTTT
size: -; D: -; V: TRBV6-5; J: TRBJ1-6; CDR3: CASSRGQFAPLHF; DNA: TGTGCCAGCAGCCGAGGACAGTTTGCACCCCTCCACTTT
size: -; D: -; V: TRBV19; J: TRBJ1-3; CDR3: CATQRRLGGNTIYF; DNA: TGTGCCACCCAGCGGAGGCTCGGAGGAAACACCATATATTTT
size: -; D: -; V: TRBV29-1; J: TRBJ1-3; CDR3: CSVGGMSGGNTIYF; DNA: TGCAGCGTGGGGGGGATGTCAGGAGGAAACACCATATATTTT
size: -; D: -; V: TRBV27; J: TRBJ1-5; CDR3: CASGTNQPQHF; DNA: TGTGCCAGCGGGACAAATCAGCCCCAGCATTTT
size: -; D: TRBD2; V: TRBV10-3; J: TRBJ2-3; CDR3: CAISGGLAGSTDTQYF; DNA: TGTGCCATCAGCGGTGGACTAGCGGGGAGCACAGATACGCAGTATTTT
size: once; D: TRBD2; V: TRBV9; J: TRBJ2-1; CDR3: CASSRGVAGGVYNEQFF; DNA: TGTGCCAGCAGCAGGGGGGTAGCGGGAGGTGTATACAATGAGCAGTTCTTC
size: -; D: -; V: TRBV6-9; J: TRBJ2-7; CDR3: CASSYSPDGKPYEQYF; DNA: TGTGCCAGCAGTTATTCCCCAGACGGGAAACCCTACGAGCAGTACTTC
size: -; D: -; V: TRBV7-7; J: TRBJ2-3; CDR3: CASSPGATDTQYF; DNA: TGTGCTAGCAGCCCCGGGGCCACAGATACGCAGTATTTT
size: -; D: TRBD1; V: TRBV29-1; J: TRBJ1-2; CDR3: CSGNTGVGGYTF; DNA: TGCAGCGGTAATACAGGGGTAGGTGGCTACACCTTC
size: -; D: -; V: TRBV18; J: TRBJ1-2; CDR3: CASSPSVGTNYGYTF; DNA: TGTGCCAGCTCACCAAGTGTAGGAACTAACTATGGCTACACCTTC
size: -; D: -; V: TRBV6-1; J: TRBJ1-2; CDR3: CASSEVATGRFYGYTF; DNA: TGTGCCAGCAGTGAAGTGGCGACAGGTCGCTTCTATGGCTACACCTTC
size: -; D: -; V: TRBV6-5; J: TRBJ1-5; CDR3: CASRGGRGVQPQHF; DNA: TGTGCCAGCAGAGGGGGTAGAGGAGTTCAGCCCCAGCATTTT
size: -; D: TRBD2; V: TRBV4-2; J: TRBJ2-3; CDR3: CASSTPAGLASTDTQYF; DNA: TGTGCCAGCAGCACACCGGCCGGACTAGCTAGCACAGATACGCAGTATTTT
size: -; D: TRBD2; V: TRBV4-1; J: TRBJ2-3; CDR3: CASSQLFSGATDTQYF; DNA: TGCGCCAGCAGCCAATTATTTAGCGGGGCCACAGATACGCAGTATTTT
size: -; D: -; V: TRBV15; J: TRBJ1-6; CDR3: CATSREPVGHNNSPLHF; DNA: TGTGCCACCAGCAGAGAGCCTGTGGGACACAATAATTCACCCCTCCACTTT
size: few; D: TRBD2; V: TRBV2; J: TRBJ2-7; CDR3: CASSTSGYEQYF; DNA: TGTGCCAGCAGTACTAGCGGCTACGAGCAGTACTTC
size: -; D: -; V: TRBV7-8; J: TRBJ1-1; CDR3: CASSFRRREGTEAFF; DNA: TGTGCCAGCAGCTTCCGGAGGAGGGAGGGCACTGAAGCTTTCTTT
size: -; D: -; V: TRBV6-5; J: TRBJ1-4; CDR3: CASSYAGEKLFF; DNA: TGTGCCAGCAGTTACGCGGGGGAAAAACTGTTTTTT
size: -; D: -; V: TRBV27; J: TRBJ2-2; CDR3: CASSPTFSGELFF; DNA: TGTGCCAGCAGTCCCACTTTCTCCGGGGAGCTGTTTTTT
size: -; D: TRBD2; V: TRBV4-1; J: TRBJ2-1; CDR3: CASSLFLPTLAGNIDEQFF; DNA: TGCGCCAGCAGCCTCTTCCTCCCCACACTAGCGGGAAATATCGATGAGCAGTTCTTC